The rows below give T cell receptor beta chains drawn from one sample of a study of tumor-infiltrating lymphocytes in oesophageal squamous cell carcinoma. A single record per CDR3 protein comes from TCRdb applying MiXCR to the PCR reads. The sample yields 15,000 to 20,000 distinct CDR3 sequences, approximately 46% seen once. Sequenced material: blood. The receptors stem from a female donor with esophageal squamous cell carcinoma. Both conserved end residues are part of each CDR3. The D gene is left open where the match is weak. For some rows the clone size is stated as once, few or many, or as a class when expanded; others skip it.

size | D | J | length | V | DNA | CDR3
- | TRBD1 | TRBJ1-2 | 11 | TRBV29-1 | TGCAGCGCACGGGACAGTGGAGGCTACACCTTC | CSARDSGGYTF
many | TRBD1 | TRBJ2-5 | 16 | TRBV5-1 | TGCGCCAGCAGCTTGAGACAGGGGGAGAGTCTGGAGACCCAGTACTTC | CASSLRQGESLETQYF
- | - | TRBJ2-5 | 14 | TRBV7-8 | TGTGCCAGCAGCTTACTCACAGACCTGGAGACCCAGTACTTC | CASSLLTDLETQYF
- | - | TRBJ1-2 | 12 | TRBV12-3/TRBV12-4 | TGTGCCAGCAGCCCCTCTCTTTATGGCTACACCTTC | CASSPSLYGYTF
- | - | TRBJ2-3 | 14 | TRBV6-1 | TGTGCCAGCAGTCCCACCGATAGCACAGATACGCAGTATTTT | CASSPTDSTDTQYF
many | - | TRBJ1-3 | 13 | TRBV7-2 | TGTGCCAGCAGCGGCGGCGGAGGAAACACCATATATTTT | CASSGGGGNTIYF
many | - | TRBJ1-4 | 15 | TRBV28 | TGTGCCAGCAGTTTAGGGTCAGGACACAATGAAAAACTGTTTTTT | CASSLGSGHNEKLFF
- | - | TRBJ2-7 | 16 | TRBV6-6 | TGTGCCAGCAGTGCCCCCGTGTGGGGGCCGGGCGGCGAGCAGTACTTC | CASSAPVWGPGGEQYF
- | - | TRBJ2-3 | 16 | TRBV5-6 | TGTGCCAGCAGCTTGTCCGTTGGTAGCGGCACAGATACGCAGTATTTT | CASSLSVGSGTDTQYF
few | - | TRBJ1-6 | 12 | TRBV7-9 | TGTGCCAGCAGCCCAGGGGACTCACCCCTCCACTTC | CASSPGDSPLHF
once | - | TRBJ2-7 | 15 | TRBV6-1 | TGTGCCAGCAGTGAAAGCTCAGCACGGAAAGACGAGCAGTACTTC | CASSESSARKDEQYF
many | - | TRBJ1-2 | 13 | TRBV7-9 | TGTGCCAGCAGCGAACAGGGTTCTGGGGGCTACACCTTC | CASSEQGSGGYTF
many | TRBD2 | TRBJ2-7 | 15 | TRBV6-1 | TGTGCCAGCAATAGGGGACTAGCGGGAGTTGTCGAGCAGTACTTC | CASNRGLAGVVEQYF
medium-sized | TRBD2 | TRBJ2-3 | 17 | TRBV10-2 | TGCGCCAGCAGTACGGGGCATAGCGGGAGTGGCACAGATACGCAGTATTTT | CASSTGHSGSGTDTQYF
- | - | TRBJ2-7 | 14 | TRBV7-8 | TGTGCCAGCAGCTTAGCGGGGGGGCTGTACGAGCAGTACTTC | CASSLAGGLYEQYF
- | TRBD1 | TRBJ1-1 | 14 | TRBV20-1 | TGCAGTGCGGACAGGGGAGGTGGAAACGCTGAAGCTTTCTTT | CSADRGGGNAEAFF
medium-sized | TRBD1 | TRBJ2-7 | 15 | TRBV7-2 | TGTGCCAGCAGCTTAGGGACAGGCGCGACCTACGAGCAGTACTTC | CASSLGTGATYEQYF
few | TRBD2 | TRBJ2-7 | 19 | TRBV19 | TGTGCCAGTAGTCCCCCCCTAGCGGGACGGCGGAGCCCAGACAATGAGCAGTACTTC | CASSPPLAGRRSPDNEQYF
many | - | TRBJ2-7 | 13 | TRBV12-3/TRBV12-4 | TGTGCCAGCAGGCAGGGGCCCTCCTACGAGCAGTACTTC | CASRQGPSYEQYF
once | TRBD2 | TRBJ2-2 | 18 | TRBV2 | TGTGCCAGCAGTGAGAGTCTAGCGGGAGCCAATCCCACCGGGGAGCTGTTTTTT | CASSESLAGANPTGELFF
- | TRBD1 | TRBJ2-5 | 15 | TRBV15 | TGTGCCACCAGAAAGGGGACAGGGGAGTACAATGAGCAGTACTTC | CATRKGTGEYNEQYF
- | TRBD1 | TRBJ2-1 | 13 | TRBV30 | TGTGCCTTCGACAGGGGTCGTTCCTACGAGCAGTTCTTC | CAFDRGRSYEQFF
- | - | TRBJ2-1 | 15 | TRBV12-3/TRBV12-4 | TGTGCCAGCAGATCCCTAAGGGCCCTTAGGAATGAGCAGTTCTTC | CASRSLRALRNEQFF
- | TRBD1 | TRBJ1-2 | 14 | TRBV19 | TGTGCCAGTAGTACCTCAGGGGGCGACTATGGCTACACCTTC | CASSTSGGDYGYTF
- | - | TRBJ1-6 | 13 | TRBV6-5 | TGTGCCAGCAGACGGGACTTGAATTCACCCCTCCACTTT | CASRRDLNSPLHF
many | - | TRBJ2-1 | 14 | TRBV24-1 | TGTGCCACCAGTGGAGAACAGGCGTACAATGAGCAGTTCTTC | CATSGEQAYNEQFF
many | TRBD1 | TRBJ1-2 | 15 | TRBV4-2 | TGTGCCAGCAGCCAAGCCGGGACAGCTAAAAGTGGCTACACCTTC | CASSQAGTAKSGYTF
medium-sized | TRBD1 | TRBJ1-1 | 12 | TRBV7-9 | TGTGCCAGCAACAGACAGGGGGGTGAAGCTTTCTTT | CASNRQGGEAFF
- | TRBD1 | TRBJ1-1 | 15 | TRBV28 | TGTGCCAGCAGTAGGGACAGAGGAGTGAACACTGAAGCTTTCTTT | CASSRDRGVNTEAFF
- | - | TRBJ2-1 | 13 | TRBV6-8 | TGTGCCAGCAGTTACTCAGGTTACAATGAGCAGTTCTTC | CASSYSGYNEQFF
few | - | TRBJ1-1 | 14 | TRBV6-6 | TGTGCCAGCAGTTACTCGACGGGGGGCCACGAAGCTTTCTTT | CASSYSTGGHEAFF
- | TRBD2 | TRBJ2-1 | 14 | TRBV7-9 | TGTGCCAGCTCCACTAGCGGGGTTTACAATGAGCGGTTCTTC | CASSTSGVYNERFF
few | TRBD1 | TRBJ2-3 | 14 | TRBV7-2 | TGTGCCAGCAGCGGGAAGGGGGCAATATTTACGCAGTATTTT | CASSGKGAIFTQYF
- | - | TRBJ2-1 | 12 | TRBV7-6 | TGTGCCAGCAGCTCCGGGAACAATGAGCAGTTCTTC | CASSSGNNEQFF
many | - | TRBJ2-3 | 11 | TRBV7-9 | TGTGCCAGCACGTTCACAGATACGCAGTATTTT | CASTFTDTQYF
many | - | TRBJ2-1 | 15 | TRBV19 | TGTGCCAGTAGTACACGGAGGAAGGCCAGGGGTGAGCAGTTCTTC | CASSTRRKARGEQFF
many | - | TRBJ2-1 | 12 | TRBV13 | TGTGCCAGCAGCCGGGACTACAATGAGCAGTTCTTC | CASSRDYNEQFF
few | TRBD2 | TRBJ2-1 | 17 | TRBV6-8 | TGTGCCAGCAGTTACTCGACTAGCGCCTACTCCTACAATGAGCAGTTCTTC | CASSYSTSAYSYNEQFF
many | TRBD1 | TRBJ2-4 | 16 | TRBV19 | TGTGCCAGTAGTAAAACCGGACAGGGGGCCCTTCGGAGGCGGTACTTC | CASSKTGQGALRRRYF
- | TRBD2 | TRBJ2-7 | 19 | TRBV27 | TGTGCCAGCACCCCCAAGGGCGCCCGACTAGCGGGAGGAAGCTATGAGCAGTACTTC | CASTPKGARLAGGSYEQYF
- | - | TRBJ2-1 | 15 | TRBV7-2 | TGTGCCAGCATCCCCTTGGGAAGGCGCACAGATACGCAGTTCTTC | CASIPLGRRTDTQFF
few | - | TRBJ1-1 | 14 | TRBV20-1 | TGCAGTGCTAGAGTATGGGACCAGAACACTGAAGCTTTCTTT | CSARVWDQNTEAFF
- | - | TRBJ2-7 | 12 | TRBV7-6 | TGTGCCAGCAGTCGGAGTTCCTACGAGCAGTACTTC | CASSRSSYEQYF
- | - | TRBJ2-7 | 11 | TRBV7-2 | TGTGCCAGCAGCTTAGGGGGCGGGCAGTACTTC | CASSLGGGQYF
- | - | TRBJ2-7 | 15 | TRBV7-3 | TGTGCCAGCAGCGCGGGACATTGGAGCTCCTACGAGCAGTACTTC | CASSAGHWSSYEQYF
many | - | TRBJ1-4 | 14 | TRBV5-1 | TGCGCCAGCAGCCCATCCTCGGCTAATGAAAAACTGTTTTTT | CASSPSSANEKLFF
few | - | TRBJ2-6 | 21 | TRBV7-3 | - | CASSLSWVAGESFGVRAVLRF
- | - | TRBJ2-1 | 17 | TRBV7-4 | TGTGCCAGCAGCTTTCCCAAACCGGGACGAGGACGCAATGAGCAGTTCTTC | CASSFPKPGRGRNEQFF